Listed here is a single T cell receptor (beta chain). The target antigen is unknown. This specimen belongs to a study of OX40 agonist ivuxolimab in advanced cancers. In the study overall: Previous treatment with anti-PD-1, anti-PD-L1 or anti-CTLA-4 therapy was allowed; 40% had received some.

Excluded were patients having autoimmune disease history or systemic immunosuppression. General study points: In the 0.1 to 3.0 mg/kg range, CD4+ and CD8+ blood T cells had expanded clonally by week 6. Low levels of normalized T-cell clonal expansion also appeared in some nonresponders.

Germline V gene lookup returns CDR1 MNHEY and CDR2 SMNVEV (reference sequence). The length of the CDR3 is 14 residues. The J segment lost 5 bases and the V segment lost 3 bases, leaving 7 bases of the junction unmatched. Clones were sequenced by immunoSEQ multiplex PCR, and TCRdb holds only the in-frame ones, with some missing. The repertoire holds about 71,000 clones, with over 80% as singletons. This TCR was recovered from an adult with an advanced solid tumor such as melanoma, head and neck, liver or kidney cancer. V gene TRBV27 combines with J gene TRBJ2-7; 7 nucleotides agree with TRBD1. This specimen consisted of CD4+ or CD8+ T cells sorted from blood, obtained in a trial of the OX40 agonist ivuxolimab. The CDR3 region is CASSLIGGFDEQYF. The DNA for the CDR3 is TGTGCCAGCAGTTTGATAGGGGGCTTCGACGAGCAGTACTTC.